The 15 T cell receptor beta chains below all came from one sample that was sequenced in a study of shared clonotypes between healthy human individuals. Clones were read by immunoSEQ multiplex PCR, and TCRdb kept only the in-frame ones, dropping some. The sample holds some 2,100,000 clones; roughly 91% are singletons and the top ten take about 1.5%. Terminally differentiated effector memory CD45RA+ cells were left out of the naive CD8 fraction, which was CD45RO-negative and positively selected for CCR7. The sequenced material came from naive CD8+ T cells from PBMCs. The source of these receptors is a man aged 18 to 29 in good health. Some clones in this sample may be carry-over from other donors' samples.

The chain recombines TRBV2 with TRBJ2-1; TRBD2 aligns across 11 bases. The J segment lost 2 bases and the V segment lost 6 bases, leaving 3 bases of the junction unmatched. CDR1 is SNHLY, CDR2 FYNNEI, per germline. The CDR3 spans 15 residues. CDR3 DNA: TGTGCCAGCAGCGGGACTAGCGGCCCCTACAATGAGCAGTTCTTC. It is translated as CASSGTSGPYNEQFF.

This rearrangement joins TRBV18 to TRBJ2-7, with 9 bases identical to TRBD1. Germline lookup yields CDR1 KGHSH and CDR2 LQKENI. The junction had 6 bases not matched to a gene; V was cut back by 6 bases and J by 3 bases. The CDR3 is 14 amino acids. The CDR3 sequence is CASSVTGGFYEQYF. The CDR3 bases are TGTGCCAGCTCGGTAACAGGGGGCTTCTACGAGCAGTACTTC. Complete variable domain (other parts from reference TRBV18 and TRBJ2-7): NAGVMQNPRHLVRRRGQEARLRCSPMKGHSHVYWYRQLPEEGLKFMVYLQKENIIDESGMPKERFSAEFPKEGPSILRIQQVVRGDSAAYFCASSVTGGFYEQYFGPGTRLTVT.

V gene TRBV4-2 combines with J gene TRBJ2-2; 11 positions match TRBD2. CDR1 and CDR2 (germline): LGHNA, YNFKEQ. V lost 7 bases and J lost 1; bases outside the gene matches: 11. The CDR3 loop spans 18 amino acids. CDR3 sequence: CASTGTLGLAGNTGELFF. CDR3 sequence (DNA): TGTGCCAGCACAGGGACTTTAGGACTAGCGGGGAACACCGGGGAGCTGTTTTTT.

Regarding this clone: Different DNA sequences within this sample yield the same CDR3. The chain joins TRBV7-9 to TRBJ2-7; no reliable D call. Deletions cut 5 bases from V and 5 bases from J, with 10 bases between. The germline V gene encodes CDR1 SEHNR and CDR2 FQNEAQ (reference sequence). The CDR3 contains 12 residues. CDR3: CASSPPGDEQYF. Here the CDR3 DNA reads TGTGCCAGCAGCCCCCCCGGAGACGAGCAGTACTTC. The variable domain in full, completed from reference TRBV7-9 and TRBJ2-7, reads DTGVSQNPRHKITKRGQNVTFRCDPISEHNRLYWYRQTLGQGPEFLTYFQNEAQLEKSRLLSDRFSAERPKGSFSTLEIQRTEQGDSAMYLCASSPPGDEQYFGPGTRLTVT.

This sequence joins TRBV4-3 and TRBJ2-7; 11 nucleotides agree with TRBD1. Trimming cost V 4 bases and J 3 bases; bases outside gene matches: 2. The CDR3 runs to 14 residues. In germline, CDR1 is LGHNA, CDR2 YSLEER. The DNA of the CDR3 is TGCGCCAGCAGCCCGGACAGGGGGCTCTACGAGCAGTACTTC. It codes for CASSPDRGLYEQYF.

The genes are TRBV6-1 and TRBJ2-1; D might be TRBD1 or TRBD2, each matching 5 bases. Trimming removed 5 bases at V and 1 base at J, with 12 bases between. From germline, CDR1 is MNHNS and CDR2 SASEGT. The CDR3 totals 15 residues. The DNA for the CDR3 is TGTGCCAGCAGTACGTTTGGGGGTTCCTACAATGAGCAGTTCTTC. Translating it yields CASSTFGGSYNEQFF.

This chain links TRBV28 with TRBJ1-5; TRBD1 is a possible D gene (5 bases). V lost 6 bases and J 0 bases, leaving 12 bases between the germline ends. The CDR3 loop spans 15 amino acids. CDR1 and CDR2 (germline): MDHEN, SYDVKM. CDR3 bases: TGTGCCAGCAGCCCGCGTGGGGGTAGCAATCAGCCCCAGCATTTT. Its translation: CASSPRGGSNQPQHF.

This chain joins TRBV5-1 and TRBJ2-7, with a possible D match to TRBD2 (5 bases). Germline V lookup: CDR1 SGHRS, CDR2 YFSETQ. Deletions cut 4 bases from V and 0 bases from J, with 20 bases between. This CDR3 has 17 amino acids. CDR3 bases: TGCGCCAGCAGCGCGATCTTTTCGGACTTTATCTCCTACGAGCAGTACTTC. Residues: CASSAIFSDFISYEQYF.

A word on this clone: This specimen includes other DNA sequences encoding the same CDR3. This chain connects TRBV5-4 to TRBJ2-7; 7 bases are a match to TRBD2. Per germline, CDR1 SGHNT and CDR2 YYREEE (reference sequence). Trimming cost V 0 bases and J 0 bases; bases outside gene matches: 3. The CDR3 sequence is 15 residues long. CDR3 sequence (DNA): TGTGCCAGCAGCTTGGGACTAGCAGGCTCCTACGAGCAGTACTTC. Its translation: CASSLGLAGSYEQYF.

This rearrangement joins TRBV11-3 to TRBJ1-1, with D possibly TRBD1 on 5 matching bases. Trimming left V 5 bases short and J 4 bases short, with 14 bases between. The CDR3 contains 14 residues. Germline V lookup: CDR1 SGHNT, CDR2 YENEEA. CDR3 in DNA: TGTGCCAGCAGCCGGGGGAGGGCATCCACTGAAGCTTTCTTT. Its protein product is CASSRGRASTEAFF.

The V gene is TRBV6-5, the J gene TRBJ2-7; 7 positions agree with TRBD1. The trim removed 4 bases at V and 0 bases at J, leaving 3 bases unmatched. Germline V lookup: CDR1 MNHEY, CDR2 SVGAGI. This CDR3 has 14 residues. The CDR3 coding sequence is TGTGCCAGCAGTTCCGGGACAGCCTCCTACGAGCAGTACTTC. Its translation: CASSSGTASYEQYF.

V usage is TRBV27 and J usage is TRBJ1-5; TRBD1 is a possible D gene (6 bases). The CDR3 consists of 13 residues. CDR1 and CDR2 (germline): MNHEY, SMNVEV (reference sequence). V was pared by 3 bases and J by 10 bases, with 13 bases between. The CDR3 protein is CASSFGGLGPQHF. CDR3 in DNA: TGTGCCAGCAGTTTCGGGGGGCTCGGTCCCCAGCATTTT.

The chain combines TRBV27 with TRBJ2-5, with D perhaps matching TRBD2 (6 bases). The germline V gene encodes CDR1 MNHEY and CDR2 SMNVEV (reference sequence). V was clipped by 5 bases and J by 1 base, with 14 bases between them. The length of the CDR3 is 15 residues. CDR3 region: CASSRPGLSQETQYF. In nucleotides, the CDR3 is TGTGCCAGCAGTCGCCCGGGACTGAGCCAAGAGACCCAGTACTTC.

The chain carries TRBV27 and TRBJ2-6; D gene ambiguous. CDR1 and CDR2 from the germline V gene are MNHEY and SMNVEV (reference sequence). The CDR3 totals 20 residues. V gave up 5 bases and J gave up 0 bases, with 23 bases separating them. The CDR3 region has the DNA TGTGCCAGCAGTACCCGCAGGTCGGACCGGACCCTCTCTGGGGCCAACGTCCTGACTTTC. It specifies CASSTRRSDRTLSGANVLTF.

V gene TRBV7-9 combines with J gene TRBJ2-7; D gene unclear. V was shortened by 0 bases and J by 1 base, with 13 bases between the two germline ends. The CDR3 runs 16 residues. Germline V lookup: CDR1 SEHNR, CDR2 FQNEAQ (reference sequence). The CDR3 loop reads CASSLAQSGKSYEQYF. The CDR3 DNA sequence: TGTGCCAGCAGCTTAGCGCAGAGTGGTAAGTCCTACGAGCAGTACTTC.